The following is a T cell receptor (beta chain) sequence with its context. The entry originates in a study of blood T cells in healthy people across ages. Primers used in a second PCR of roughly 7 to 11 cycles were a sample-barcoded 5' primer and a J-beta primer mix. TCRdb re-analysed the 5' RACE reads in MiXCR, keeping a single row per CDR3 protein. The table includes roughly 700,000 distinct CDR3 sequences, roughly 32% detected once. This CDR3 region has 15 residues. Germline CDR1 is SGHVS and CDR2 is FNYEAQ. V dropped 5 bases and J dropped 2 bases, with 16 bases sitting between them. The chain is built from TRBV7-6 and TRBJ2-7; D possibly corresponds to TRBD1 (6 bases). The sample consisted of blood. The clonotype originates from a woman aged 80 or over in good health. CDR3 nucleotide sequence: TGTGCCAGCAGCATAAACCCACAGGGAACCTACGAGCAGTACTTC. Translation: CASSINPQGTYEQYF. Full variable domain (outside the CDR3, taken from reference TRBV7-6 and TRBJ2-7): GAGVSQSPRYKVTKRGQDVALRCDPISGHVSLYWYRQALGQGPEFLTYFNYEAQQDKSGLPNDRFSAERPEGSISTLTIQRTEQRDSAMYRCASSINPQGTYEQYFGPGTRLTVT.